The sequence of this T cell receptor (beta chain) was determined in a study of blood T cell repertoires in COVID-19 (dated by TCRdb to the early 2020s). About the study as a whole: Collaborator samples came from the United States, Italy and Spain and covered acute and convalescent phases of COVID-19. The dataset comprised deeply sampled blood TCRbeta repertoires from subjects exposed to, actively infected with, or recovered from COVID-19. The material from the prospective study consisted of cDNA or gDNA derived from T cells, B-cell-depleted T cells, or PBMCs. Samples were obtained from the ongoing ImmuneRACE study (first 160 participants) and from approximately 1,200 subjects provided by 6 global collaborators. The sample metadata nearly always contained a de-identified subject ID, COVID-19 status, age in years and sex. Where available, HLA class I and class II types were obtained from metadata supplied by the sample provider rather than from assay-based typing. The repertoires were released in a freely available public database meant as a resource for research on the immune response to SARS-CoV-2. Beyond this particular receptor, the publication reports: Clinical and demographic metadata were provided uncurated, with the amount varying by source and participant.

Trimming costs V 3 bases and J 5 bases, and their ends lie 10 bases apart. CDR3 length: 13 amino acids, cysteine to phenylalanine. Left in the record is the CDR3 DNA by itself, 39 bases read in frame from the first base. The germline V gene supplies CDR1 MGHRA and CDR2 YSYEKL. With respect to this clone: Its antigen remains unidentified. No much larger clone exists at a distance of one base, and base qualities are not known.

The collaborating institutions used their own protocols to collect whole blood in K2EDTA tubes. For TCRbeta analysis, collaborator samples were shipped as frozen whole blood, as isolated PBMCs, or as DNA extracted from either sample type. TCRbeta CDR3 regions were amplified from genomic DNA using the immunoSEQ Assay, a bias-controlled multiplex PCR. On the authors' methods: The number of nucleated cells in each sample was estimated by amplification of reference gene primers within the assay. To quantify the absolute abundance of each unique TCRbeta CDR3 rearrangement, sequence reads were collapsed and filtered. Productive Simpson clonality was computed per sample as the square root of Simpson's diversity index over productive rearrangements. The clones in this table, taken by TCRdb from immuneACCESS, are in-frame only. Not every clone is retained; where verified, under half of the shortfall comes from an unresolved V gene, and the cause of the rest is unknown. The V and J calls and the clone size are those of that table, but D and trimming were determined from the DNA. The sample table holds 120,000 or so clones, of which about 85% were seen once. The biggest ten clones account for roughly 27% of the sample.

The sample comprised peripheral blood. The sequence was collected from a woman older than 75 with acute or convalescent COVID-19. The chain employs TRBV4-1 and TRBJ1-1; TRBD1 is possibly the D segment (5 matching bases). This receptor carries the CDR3 CASSHDPGTEAFF. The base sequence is TGCGCCAGCAGCCACGACCCAGGGACTGAAGCTTTCTTT.